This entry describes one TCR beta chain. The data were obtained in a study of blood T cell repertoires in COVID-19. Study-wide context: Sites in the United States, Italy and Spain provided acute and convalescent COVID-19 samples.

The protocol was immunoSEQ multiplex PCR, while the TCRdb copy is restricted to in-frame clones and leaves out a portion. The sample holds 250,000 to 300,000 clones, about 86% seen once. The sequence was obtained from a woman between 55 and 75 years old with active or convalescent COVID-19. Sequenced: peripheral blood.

CDR3 amino acids: CASVDRGYSNQPQHF. In nucleotides, the CDR3 is TGTGCCAGTGTGGACAGGGGCTATAGCAATCAGCCCCAGCATTTT. The chain is built from TRBV19 and TRBJ1-5, with 9 nucleotides matching TRBD1. The CDR3 sequence is 15 residues long. J was trimmed by 0 bases and V by 8 bases; bases with no gene match: 5. The germline gives CDR1 LNHDA, CDR2 SQIVND (reference sequence).